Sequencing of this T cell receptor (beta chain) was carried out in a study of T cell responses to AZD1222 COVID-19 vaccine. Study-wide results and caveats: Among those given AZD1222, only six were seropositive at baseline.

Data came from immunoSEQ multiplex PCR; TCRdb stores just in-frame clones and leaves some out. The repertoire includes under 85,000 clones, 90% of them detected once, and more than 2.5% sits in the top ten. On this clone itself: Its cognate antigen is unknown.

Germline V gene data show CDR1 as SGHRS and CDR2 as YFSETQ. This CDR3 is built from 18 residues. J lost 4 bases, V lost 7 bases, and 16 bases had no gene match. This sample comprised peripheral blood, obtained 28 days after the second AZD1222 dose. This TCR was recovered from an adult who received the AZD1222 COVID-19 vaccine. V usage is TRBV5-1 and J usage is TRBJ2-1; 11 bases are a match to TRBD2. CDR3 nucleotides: TGCGCCAGCTCCGGGCTAGCGGGGGGCGGTTCTCCTTACAATGAGCAGTTCTTC. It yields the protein CASSGLAGGGSPYNEQFF.